This section outlines one T cell receptor beta chain sequence together with its context. The antigen remains unidentified. The record originates from a study of T cells in Graves' hyperthyroidism and ophthalmopathy. Points from the study as a whole: For ophthalmopathy, model prediction preceded onset by a median roughly 6.5 months.

Amplified TCR beta CDR3 regions derived from RNA transcripts. Using the HTBI primer set, a first-round RT-PCR was run on the TCR CDR3. TCRdb called the multiplex PCR reads again in MiXCR, with one record for every CDR3 protein. The table includes around 700,000 distinct CDR3 sequences, around 20% detected once. Germline lookup yields CDR1 MGHDK and CDR2 SYGVNS. The CDR3 loop spans 12 amino acids. V lost 4 bases and J 4 bases, leaving 8 bases between the germline ends. Uncontrolled infection, other autoimmune disease, pregnancy or lactation excluded patients. Blood was drawn at first hyperthyroidism diagnosis, before any ophthalmopathy symptoms. The source of the PBMCs was around 9 ml of fresh peripheral blood.

Sequencing was carried out using blood. This clonotype was obtained from a woman between 45 and 65 years old with Graves' hyperthyroidism that later progressed to Graves' ophthalmopathy. The chain couples TRBV25-1 to TRBJ2-7; D unresolved. The CDR3 region is CASSGQFYEQYF. The CDR3 region has the DNA TGTGCCAGCAGTGGGCAGTTTTACGAGCAGTACTTC.